The T cell receptor beta chain described here comes from a study of blood T cell repertoires in COVID-19. Study summary: Italy, Spain and the United States were the sources of the convalescent and acute COVID-19 samples. Nucleic acid was either cDNA or gDNA, and it came from T cells, B-cell-depleted T cells, or PBMCs.

Germline V lookup: CDR1 SEHNR, CDR2 FQNEAQ (reference sequence). CDR3 length: 12 residues. Trimming took off 6 bases at V and 5 bases at J, with 10 bases between the two ends. Authors' analysis steps: Amplified reference gene primers provided the basis for estimating nucleated cell counts. Assay: immunoSEQ multiplex PCR; the TCRdb copy retains only in-frame clones and omits some. From that table come the V and J calls and clone size; the DNA was used to work out D and trimming. The table has 250,000 to 350,000 clones, around 87% seen once; the top ten hold less than 2.5%. This clone turned up a few times.

The chain has TRBV7-9 and TRBJ1-2; D is uncertain. This TCR was recovered from a woman aged 30 to 39 who had recovered from COVID-19. The specimen sequenced was peripheral blood. CDR3 amino acids: CASSFMEYGYTF. The DNA for the CDR3 is TGTGCCAGCAGTTTTATGGAGTATGGCTACACCTTC.